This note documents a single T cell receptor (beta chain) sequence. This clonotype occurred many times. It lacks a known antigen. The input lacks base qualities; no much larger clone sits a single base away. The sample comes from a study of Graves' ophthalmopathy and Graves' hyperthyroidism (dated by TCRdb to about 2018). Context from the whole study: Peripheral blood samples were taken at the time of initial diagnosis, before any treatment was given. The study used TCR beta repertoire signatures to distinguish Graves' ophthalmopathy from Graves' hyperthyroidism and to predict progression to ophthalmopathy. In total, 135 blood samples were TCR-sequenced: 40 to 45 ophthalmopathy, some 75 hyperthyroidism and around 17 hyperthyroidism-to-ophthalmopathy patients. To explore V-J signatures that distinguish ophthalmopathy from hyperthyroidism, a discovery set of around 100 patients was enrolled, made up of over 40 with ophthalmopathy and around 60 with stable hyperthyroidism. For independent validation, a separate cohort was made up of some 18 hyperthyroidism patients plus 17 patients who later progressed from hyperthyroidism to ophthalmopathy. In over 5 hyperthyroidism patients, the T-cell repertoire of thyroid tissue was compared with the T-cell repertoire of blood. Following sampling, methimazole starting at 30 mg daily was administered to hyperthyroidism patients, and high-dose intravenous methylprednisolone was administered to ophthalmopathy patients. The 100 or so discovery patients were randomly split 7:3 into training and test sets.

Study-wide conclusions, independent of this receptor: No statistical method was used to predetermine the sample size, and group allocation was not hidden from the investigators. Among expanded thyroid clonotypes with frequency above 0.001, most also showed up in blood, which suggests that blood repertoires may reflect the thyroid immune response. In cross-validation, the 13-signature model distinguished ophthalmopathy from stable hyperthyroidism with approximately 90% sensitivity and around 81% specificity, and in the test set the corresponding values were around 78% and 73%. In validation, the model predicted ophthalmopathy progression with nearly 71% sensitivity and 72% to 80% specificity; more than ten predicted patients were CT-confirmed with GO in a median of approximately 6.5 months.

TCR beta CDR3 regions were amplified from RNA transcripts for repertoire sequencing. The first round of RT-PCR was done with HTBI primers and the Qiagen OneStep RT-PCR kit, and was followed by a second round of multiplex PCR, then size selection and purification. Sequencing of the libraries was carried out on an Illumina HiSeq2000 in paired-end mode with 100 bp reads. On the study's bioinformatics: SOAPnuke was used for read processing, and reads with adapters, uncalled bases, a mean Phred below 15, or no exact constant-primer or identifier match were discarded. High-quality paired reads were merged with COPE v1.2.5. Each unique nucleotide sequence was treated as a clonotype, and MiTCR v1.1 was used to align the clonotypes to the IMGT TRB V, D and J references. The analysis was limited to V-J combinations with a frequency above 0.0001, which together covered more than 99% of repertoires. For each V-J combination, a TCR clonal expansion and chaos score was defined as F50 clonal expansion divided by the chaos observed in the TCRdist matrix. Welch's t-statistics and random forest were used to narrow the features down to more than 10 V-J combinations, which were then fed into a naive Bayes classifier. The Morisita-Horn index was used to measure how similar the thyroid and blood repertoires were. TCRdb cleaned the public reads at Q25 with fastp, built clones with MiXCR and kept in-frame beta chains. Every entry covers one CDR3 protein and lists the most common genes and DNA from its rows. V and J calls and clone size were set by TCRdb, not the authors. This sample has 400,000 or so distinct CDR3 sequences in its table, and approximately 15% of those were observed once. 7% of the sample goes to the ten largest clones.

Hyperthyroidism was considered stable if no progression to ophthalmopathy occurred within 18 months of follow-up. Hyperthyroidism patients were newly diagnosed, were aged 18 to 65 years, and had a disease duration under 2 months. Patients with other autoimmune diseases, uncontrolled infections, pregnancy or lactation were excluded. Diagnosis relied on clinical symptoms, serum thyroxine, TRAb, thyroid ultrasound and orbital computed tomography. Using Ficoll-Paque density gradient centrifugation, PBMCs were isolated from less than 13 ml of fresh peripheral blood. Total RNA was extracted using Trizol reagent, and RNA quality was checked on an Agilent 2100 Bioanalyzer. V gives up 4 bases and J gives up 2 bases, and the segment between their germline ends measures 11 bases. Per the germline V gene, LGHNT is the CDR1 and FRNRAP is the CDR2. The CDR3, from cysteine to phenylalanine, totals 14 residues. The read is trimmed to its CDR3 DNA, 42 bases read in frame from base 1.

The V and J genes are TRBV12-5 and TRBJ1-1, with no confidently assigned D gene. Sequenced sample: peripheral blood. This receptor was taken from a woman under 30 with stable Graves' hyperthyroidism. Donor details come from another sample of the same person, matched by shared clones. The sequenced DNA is TGTGCTAGTGGTTCGAGGTTGCGAAACACTGAAGCTTTCTTT. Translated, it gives CASGSRLRNTEAFF.